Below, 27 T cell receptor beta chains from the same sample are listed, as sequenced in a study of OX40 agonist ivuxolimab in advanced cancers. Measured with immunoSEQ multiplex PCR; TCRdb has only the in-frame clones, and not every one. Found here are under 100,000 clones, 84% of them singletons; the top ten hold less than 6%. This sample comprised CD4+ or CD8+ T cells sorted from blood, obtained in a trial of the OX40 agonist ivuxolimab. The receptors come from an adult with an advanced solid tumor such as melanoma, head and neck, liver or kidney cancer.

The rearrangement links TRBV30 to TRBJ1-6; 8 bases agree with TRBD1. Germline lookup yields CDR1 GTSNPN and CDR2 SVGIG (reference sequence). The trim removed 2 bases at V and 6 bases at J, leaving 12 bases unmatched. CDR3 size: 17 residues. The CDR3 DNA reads TGTGCCTGGAGTTTATGGCTCTCAGGGGGCAGTAATTCACCCCTCCACTTT. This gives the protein CAWSLWLSGGSNSPLHF.

The CDR3 here is CASRESAGGAAGNTIYF. As DNA, the CDR3 is TGTGCCAGCAGGGAAAGCGCGGGGGGCGCAGCTGGAAACACCATATATTTT. V usage is TRBV6-1 and J usage is TRBJ1-3, with D perhaps matching TRBD1 (6 bases). CDR3 length: 17 amino acids. Germline V gene lookup returns CDR1 MNHNS and CDR2 SASEGT. Trimming removed 6 bases from V and 2 bases from J, with 20 bases in between.

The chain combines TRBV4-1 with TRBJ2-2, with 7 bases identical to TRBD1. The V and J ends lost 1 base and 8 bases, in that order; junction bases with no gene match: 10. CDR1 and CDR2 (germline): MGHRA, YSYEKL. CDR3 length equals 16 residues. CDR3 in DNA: TGCGCCAGCAGCCAAGGCCTAGACAGGGAGAGGGGGGAGCTGTTTTTT. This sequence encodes CASSQGLDRERGELFF.

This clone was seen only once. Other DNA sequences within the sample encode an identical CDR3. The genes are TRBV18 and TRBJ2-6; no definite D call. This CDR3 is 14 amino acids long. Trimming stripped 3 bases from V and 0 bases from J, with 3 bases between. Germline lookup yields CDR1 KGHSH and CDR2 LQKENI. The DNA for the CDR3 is TGTGCCAGCTCACCGCTCTCTGGGGCCAACGTCCTGACTTTC. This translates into CASSPLSGANVLTF.

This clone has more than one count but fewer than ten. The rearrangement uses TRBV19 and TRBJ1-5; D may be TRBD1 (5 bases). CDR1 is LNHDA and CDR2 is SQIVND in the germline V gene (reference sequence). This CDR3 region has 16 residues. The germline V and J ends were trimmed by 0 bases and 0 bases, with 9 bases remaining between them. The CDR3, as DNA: TGTGCCAGTAGTATAGATAGGGACGTTAGCAATCAGCCCCAGCATTTT. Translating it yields CASSIDRDVSNQPQHF.

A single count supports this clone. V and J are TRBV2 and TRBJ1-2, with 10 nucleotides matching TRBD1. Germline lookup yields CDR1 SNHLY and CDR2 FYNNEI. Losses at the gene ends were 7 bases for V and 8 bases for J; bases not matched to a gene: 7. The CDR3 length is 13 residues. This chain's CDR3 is CASTVTGGVGYTF. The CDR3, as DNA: TGTGCCAGCACAGTGACAGGGGGCGTCGGCTACACCTTC.

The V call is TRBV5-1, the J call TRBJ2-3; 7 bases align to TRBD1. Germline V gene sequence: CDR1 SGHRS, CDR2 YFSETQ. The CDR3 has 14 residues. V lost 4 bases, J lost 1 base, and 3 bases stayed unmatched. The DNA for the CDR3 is TGCGCCAGCAGCCCTGGACAGGGCACAGATACGCAGTATTTT. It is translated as CASSPGQGTDTQYF. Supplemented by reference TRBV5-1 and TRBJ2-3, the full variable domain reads KAGVTQTPRYLIKTRGQQVTLSCSPISGHRSVSWYQQTPGQGLQFLFEYFSETQRNKGNFPGRFSGRQFSNSRSEMNVSTLELGDSALYLCASSPGQGTDTQYFGPGTRLTVL.

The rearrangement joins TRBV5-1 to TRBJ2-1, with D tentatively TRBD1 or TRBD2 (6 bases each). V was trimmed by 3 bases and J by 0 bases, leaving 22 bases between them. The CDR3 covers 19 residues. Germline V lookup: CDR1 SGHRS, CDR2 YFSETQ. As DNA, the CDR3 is TGCGCCAGCAGCTACCGGGCTTTTACGGGGGCGACCTCCTACAATGAGCAGTTCTTC. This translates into CASSYRAFTGATSYNEQFF.

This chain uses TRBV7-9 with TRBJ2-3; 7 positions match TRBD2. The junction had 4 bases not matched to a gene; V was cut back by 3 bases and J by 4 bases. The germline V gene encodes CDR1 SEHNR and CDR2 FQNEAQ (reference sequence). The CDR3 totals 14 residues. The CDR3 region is CASSFRGRADTQYF. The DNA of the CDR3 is TGTGCCAGCAGCTTCCGCGGGAGAGCAGATACGCAGTATTTT.

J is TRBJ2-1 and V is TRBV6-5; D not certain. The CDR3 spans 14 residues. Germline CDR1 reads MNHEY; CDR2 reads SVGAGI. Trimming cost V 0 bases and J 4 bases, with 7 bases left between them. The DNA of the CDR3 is TGTGCCAGCAGTTACTCGGTCCTTTACAATGAGCAGTTCTTC. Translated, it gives CASSYSVLYNEQFF.

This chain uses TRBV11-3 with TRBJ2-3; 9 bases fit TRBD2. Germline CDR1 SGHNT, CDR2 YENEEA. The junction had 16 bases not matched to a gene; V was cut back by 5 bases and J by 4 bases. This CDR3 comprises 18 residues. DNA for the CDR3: TGTGCCAGCAGCGCCGCCTACGGGGAAGCGGGGGGTCCAGATACGCAGTATTTT. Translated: CASSAAYGEAGGPDTQYF.

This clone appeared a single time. The CDR3 sequence is CASSDGANTEAFF. The DNA of the CDR3 is TGTGCCAGCAGTGATGGGGCGAACACTGAAGCTTTCTTT. The chain employs TRBV2 and TRBJ1-1; D possibly corresponds to TRBD1 (5 bases). From germline, CDR1 is SNHLY and CDR2 FYNNEI. CDR3 size: 13 residues. V lost 3 bases, J lost 1 base, and 6 bases lay in between.

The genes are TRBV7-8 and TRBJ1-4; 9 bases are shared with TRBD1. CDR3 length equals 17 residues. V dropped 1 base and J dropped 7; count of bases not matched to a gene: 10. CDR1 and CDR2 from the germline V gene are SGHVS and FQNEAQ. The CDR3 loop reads CASSLDRGRVEGEKLFF. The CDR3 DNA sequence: TGTGCCAGCAGCTTAGACAGGGGGCGGGTGGAAGGTGAAAAACTGTTTTTT.

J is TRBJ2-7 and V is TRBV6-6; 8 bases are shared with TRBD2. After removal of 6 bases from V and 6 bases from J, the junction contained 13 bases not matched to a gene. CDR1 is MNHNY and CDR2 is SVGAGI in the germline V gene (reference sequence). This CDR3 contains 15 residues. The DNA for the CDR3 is TGTGCCAGCAGAGCGACTAGCGCCTTTTCAGGCGAGCAGTACTTC. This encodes CASRATSAFSGEQYF.

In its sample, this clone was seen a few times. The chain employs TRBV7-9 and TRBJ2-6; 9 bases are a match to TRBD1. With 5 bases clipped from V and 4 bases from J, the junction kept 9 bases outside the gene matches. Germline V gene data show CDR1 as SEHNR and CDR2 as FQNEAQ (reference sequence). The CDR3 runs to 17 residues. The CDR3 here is CASSRTGGASGANVLTF. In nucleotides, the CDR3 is TGTGCCAGCAGCCGAACAGGGGGCGCGTCCGGGGCCAACGTCCTGACTTTC.

In DNA, the CDR3 is TGTGCCACCAGCAGAGATCGACTTGGGGGCTACACCTTC. It translates to CATSRDRLGGYTF. The chain employs TRBV15 and TRBJ1-2; D remains unclear. The CDR3 is 13 residues long. V lost 0 bases to trimming and J lost 8 bases, with 10 bases between them. Germline CDR1 and CDR2: LNHNV and YYDKDF (reference sequence).

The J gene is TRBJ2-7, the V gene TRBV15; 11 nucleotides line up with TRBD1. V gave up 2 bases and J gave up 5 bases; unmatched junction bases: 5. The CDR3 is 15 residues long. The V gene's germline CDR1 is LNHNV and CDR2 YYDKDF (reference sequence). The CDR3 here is CATSRQGQGDHEQYF. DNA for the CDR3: TGTGCCACCAGCAGACAGGGACAGGGGGACCACGAGCAGTACTTC.

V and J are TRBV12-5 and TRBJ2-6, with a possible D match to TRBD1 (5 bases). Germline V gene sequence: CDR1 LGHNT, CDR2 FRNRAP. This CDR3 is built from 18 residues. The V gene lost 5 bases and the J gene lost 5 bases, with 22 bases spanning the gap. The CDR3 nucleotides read TGTGCTAGTGGTACTAAGAATGCAGGACAAAGTCGGGCCAACGTCCTGACTTTC. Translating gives CASGTKNAGQSRANVLTF.

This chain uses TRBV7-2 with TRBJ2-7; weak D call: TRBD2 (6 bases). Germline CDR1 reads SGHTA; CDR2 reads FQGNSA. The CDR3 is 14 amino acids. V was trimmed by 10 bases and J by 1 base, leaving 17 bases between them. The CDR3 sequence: CATGLAFRSYEQYF. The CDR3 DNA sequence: TGTGCCACCGGGCTAGCGTTCCGTTCCTACGAGCAGTACTTC.

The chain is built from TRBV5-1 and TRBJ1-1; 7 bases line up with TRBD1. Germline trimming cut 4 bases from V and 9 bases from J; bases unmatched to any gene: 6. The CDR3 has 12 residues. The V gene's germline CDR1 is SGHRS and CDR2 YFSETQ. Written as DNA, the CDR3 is TGCGCCAGCAGCCTGGACAGGAGAAAAGCTTTCTTT. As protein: CASSLDRRKAFF.

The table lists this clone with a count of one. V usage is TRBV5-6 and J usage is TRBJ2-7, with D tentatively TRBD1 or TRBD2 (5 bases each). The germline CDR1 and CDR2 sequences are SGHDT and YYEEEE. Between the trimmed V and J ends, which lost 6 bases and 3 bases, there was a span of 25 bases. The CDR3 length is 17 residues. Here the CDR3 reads CASNLVTGTSFYYEQYF. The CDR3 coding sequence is TGTGCCAGCAACCTAGTGACGGGGACCTCATTTTACTACGAGCAGTACTTC.

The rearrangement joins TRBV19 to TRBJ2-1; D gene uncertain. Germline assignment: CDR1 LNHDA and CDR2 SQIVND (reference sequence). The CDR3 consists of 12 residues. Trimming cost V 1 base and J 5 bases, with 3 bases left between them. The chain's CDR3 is CASSIGNNEQFF. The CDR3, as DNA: TGTGCCAGTAGTATAGGTAACAATGAGCAGTTCTTC.

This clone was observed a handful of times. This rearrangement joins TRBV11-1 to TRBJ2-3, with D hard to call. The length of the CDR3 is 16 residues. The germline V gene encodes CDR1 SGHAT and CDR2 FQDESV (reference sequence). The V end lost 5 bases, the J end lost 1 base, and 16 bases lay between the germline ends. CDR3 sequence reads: CASSPREWTGTDTQYF. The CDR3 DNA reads TGTGCCAGCAGCCCCCGCGAGTGGACGGGCACAGATACGCAGTATTTT.

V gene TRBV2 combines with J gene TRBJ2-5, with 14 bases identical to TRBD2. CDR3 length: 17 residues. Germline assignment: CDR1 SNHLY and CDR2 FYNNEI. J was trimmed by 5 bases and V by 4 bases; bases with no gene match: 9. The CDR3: CASSVRGLAGVGETQYF. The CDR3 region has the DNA TGTGCCAGCAGTGTTCGGGGACTAGCGGGAGTTGGGGAGACCCAGTACTTC.

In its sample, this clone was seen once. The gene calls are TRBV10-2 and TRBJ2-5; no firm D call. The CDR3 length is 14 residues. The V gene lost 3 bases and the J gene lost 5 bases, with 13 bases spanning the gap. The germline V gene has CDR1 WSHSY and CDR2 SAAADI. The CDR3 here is CASSEYILGETQYF. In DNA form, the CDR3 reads TGCGCCAGCAGTGAATACATCCTTGGGGAGACCCAGTACTTC.

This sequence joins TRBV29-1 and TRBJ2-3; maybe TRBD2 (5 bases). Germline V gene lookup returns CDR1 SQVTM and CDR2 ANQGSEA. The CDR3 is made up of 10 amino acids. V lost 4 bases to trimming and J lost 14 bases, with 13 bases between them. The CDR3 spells CSVGGEGRYF. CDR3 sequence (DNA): TGCAGCGTTGGGGGTGAGGGTCGGTATTTT.

This CDR3 reads CASSDPGGKSYEQYF. CDR3 coding DNA: TGTGCCAGCAGTGACCCCGGGGGCAAGTCCTACGAGCAGTACTTC. The V call is TRBV25-1, the J call TRBJ2-7; D is possibly TRBD1 or TRBD2 (6 bases each). This CDR3 spans 15 amino acids. Looked up from germline, CDR1 is MGHDK and CDR2 is SYGVNS. Trimming left V 3 bases short and J 1 base short, with 13 bases between.